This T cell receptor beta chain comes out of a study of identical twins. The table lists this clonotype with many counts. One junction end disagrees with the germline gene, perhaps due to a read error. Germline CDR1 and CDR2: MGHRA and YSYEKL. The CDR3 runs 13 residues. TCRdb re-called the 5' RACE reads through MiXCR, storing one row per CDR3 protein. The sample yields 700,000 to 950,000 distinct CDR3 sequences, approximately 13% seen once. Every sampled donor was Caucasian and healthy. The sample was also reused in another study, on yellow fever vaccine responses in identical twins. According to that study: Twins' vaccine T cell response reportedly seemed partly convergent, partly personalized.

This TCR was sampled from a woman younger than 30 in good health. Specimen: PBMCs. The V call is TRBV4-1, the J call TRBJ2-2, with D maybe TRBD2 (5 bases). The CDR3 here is CASSQDRGGELFF. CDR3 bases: TGTGCCAGCAGCCAAGACCGGGGCGGGGAGCTGTTTTTT.